Presented here are 30 T cell receptor beta chains from one specimen sequenced in a study of T cell responses to AZD1222 COVID-19 vaccine. Using immunoSEQ multiplex PCR, the repertoire was profiled, and TCRdb retains in-frame clones only, with some absent. The data show around 100,000 clones, over 70% seen once. Here the sequenced sample was peripheral blood, taken on day 0 of AZD1222 vaccination. These receptors came from an adult in good health.

J is TRBJ2-3 and V is TRBV2; 7 positions agree with TRBD1. Germline CDR1 and CDR2: SNHLY and FYNNEI. Trimming removed 6 bases from V and 2 bases from J; junction bases left unmatched: 8. CDR3 length equals 15 residues. DNA of the CDR3: TGTGCCAGCAGGCTACAGGGGACCTCCACAGATACGCAGTATTTT. Translation gives CASRLQGTSTDTQYF.

The chain uses TRBV11-2 and TRBJ1-4, with 8 positions matching TRBD1. CDR3 size: 14 residues. Germline trimming cut 3 bases from V and 8 bases from J; bases unmatched to any gene: 5. Germline CDR1 is SGHAT and CDR2 is FQNNGV. For the CDR3, the DNA is TGTGCCAGCAGCTTTGGGACAGGCAAAGAAAAACTGTTTTTT. Its translation: CASSFGTGKEKLFF.

The chain links TRBV19 to TRBJ2-7; 7 bases fit TRBD1. V lost 6 bases to trimming and J lost 5 bases; unmatched junction nucleotides: 4. This CDR3 has 12 residues. Germline lookup yields CDR1 LNHDA and CDR2 SQIVND (reference sequence). The CDR3 DNA sequence: TGTGCCAGTAGCCTACAGGGGAACGAGCAGTACTTC. Its protein is CASSLQGNEQYF.

In its sample, this clone was seen once. The chain combines TRBV6-6 with TRBJ1-1, with 10 bases that match TRBD1. V was pared by 2 bases and J by 5 bases, with 5 bases of the junction left unmatched. Per the germline V gene, CDR1 is MNHNY and CDR2 is SVGAGI (reference sequence). The CDR3 covers 15 residues. As DNA, the CDR3 is TGTGCCAGCAGTTACCAAGGGACAGGGGTAACTGAAGCTTTCTTT. Translation: CASSYQGTGVTEAFF.

The chain is built from TRBV6-2 or TRBV6-3 and TRBJ2-1, with unresolved D. The CDR3 loop spans 16 amino acids. Per the germline V gene, CDR1 is MNHEY and CDR2 is SVGEGT. The V end was cut by 4 bases, the J end by 5 bases, with 18 bases between. This CDR3 is CASSLIGSPKDNEQFF. The CDR3 bases are TGTGCCAGCAGTTTAATCGGCTCCCCGAAAGACAATGAGCAGTTCTTC.

This clone appeared a single time. The chain joins TRBV23-1 to TRBJ1-3; 7 bases are shared with TRBD1. TRBV23-1 is given ORF status, its function remaining uncertain. The CDR3 consists of 17 residues. Losses at the gene ends were 3 bases for V and 0 bases for J; bases not matched to a gene: 8. For the CDR3, the DNA is TGCGCCAGCAGTCATCCCGACAGGGCCGTCTCTGGAAACACCATATATTTT. Residues: CASSHPDRAVSGNTIYF.

The rearrangement uses TRBV27 and TRBJ1-1; possible D gene TRBD1, 6 bases. CDR3 size: 14 residues. Germline CDR1 reads MNHEY; CDR2 reads SMNVEV (reference sequence). V dropped 3 bases and J dropped 1 base, with 9 bases sitting between them. CDR3: CASSFRTENTEAFF. The DNA of the CDR3 is TGTGCCAGCAGTTTCCGGACAGAGAACACTGAAGCTTTCTTT.

Here the CDR3 DNA reads TGTGCCAGCAGCCTACAAGGGACCCAAGAGACCCAGTACTTC. Residues: CASSLQGTQETQYF. The chain uses TRBV7-2 and TRBJ2-5, with D perhaps assigned TRBD1 or TRBD2 (5 bases each). Trimming shortened V by 5 bases and J by 1 base, and 11 bases separated the two germline ends. Germline V gene sequence: CDR1 SGHTA, CDR2 FQGNSA. The CDR3 spans 14 residues. Full variable domain (rest looked up from reference TRBV7-2 and TRBJ2-5): GAGVSQSPSNKVTEKGKDVELRCDPISGHTALYWYRQSLGQGLEFLIYFQGNSAPDKSGLPSDRFSAERTGGSVSTLTIQRTQQEDSAVYLCASSLQGTQETQYFGPGTRLLVL.

J is TRBJ2-7 and V is TRBV4-1; 7 bases agree with TRBD1. Germline values: CDR1 MGHRA, CDR2 YSYEKL. Losses at the gene ends were 0 bases for V and 2 bases for J; bases not matched to a gene: 4. The CDR3 has 15 residues. CDR3 bases: TGCGCCAGCAGCCAAGATCGGACAGGCCCCTACGAGCAGTACTTC. Its protein product is CASSQDRTGPYEQYF.

V and J are TRBV28 and TRBJ2-7; a possible D gene is TRBD1 (5 bases). V lost 8 bases to trimming and J lost 4 bases, with 9 bases between them. CDR1 MDHEN and CDR2 SYDVKM come from the germline V gene. CDR3 length: 11 amino acids. The CDR3 reads CASYGAYEQYF. CDR3 nucleotides: TGTGCCAGCTATGGGGCTTACGAGCAGTACTTC.

The chain combines TRBV5-1 with TRBJ2-1; D is undetermined. This CDR3 comprises 14 residues. CDR1 is SGHRS, CDR2 YFSETQ, per germline. With 0 bases removed from V and 7 bases from J, the gap between germline ends came to 11 bases. The CDR3 region is CASSLVGRQNEQFF. CDR3 nucleotide sequence: TGCGCCAGCAGCTTGGTTGGCAGGCAAAATGAGCAGTTCTTC.

This clone was counted a single time. The chain combines TRBV24-1 with TRBJ1-2; 8 bases are a match to TRBD1. The CDR3 has 14 amino acids. J was trimmed by 6 bases and V by 4 bases; bases with no gene match: 6. From germline, CDR1 is KGHDR and CDR2 SFDVKD. The CDR3 coding sequence is TGTGCCACCAGTGACCACGACAGGGGTGATGGCTACACCTTC. This gives the protein CATSDHDRGDGYTF.

V usage is TRBV28 and J usage is TRBJ2-1, with no clear D. V shed 3 bases and J shed 0 bases, with 6 bases lying between them. The germline V gene encodes CDR1 MDHEN and CDR2 SYDVKM. The CDR3 is 14 amino acids. The CDR3 DNA reads TGTGCCAGCAGTTTCGCGAGCTCCTACAATGAGCAGTTCTTC. It is translated as CASSFASSYNEQFF.

The chain couples TRBV9 to TRBJ1-1, with unresolved D. CDR3 length: 13 amino acids. Trimming removed 0 bases at V and 1 base at J, with 4 bases between. CDR1 SGDLS and CDR2 YYNGEE come from the germline V gene. Here the CDR3 reads CASSVGPNTEAFF. As DNA, the CDR3 is TGTGCCAGCAGCGTAGGCCCGAACACTGAAGCTTTCTTT. Full variable domain (remainder filled in from reference TRBV9 and TRBJ1-1): DSGVTQTPKHLITATGQRVTLRCSPRSGDLSVYWYQQSLDQGLQFLIQYYNGEERAKGNILERFSAQQFPDLHSELNLSSLELGDSALYFCASSVGPNTEAFFGQGTRLTVV.

The genes are TRBV7-8 and TRBJ1-2, with TRBD1 matching 7 bases. The length of the CDR3 is 16 residues. Germline loops: CDR1 SGHVS, CDR2 FQNEAQ. J gave up 4 bases and V 5 bases, and 13 bases lay outside the gene matches. CDR3 amino acids: CASSLSQTGRGYGYTF. Here the CDR3 DNA reads TGTGCCAGCAGCCTCTCGCAGACAGGGAGGGGCTATGGCTACACCTTC.

The rearrangement links TRBV30 to TRBJ1-2; a weak D match, TRBD1 (6 bases). V dropped 0 bases and J dropped 7 bases, with 12 bases sitting between them. The CDR3 runs 13 residues. The germline gives CDR1 GTSNPN, CDR2 SVGIG (reference sequence). In nucleotides, the CDR3 is TGTGCCTGGAGTGTGGGTGGGGGCGGTGGCTACACCTTC. Translating it yields CAWSVGGGGGYTF.

This chain uses TRBV28 with TRBJ1-1; 8 bases agree with TRBD1. J gave up 1 base and V 6 bases, and 7 bases lay outside the gene matches. The V gene's germline CDR1 is MDHEN and CDR2 SYDVKM. This CDR3 has 15 amino acids. The CDR3 DNA reads as TGTGCCAGCAGCCCTTCGACAGGGGCGAACACTGAAGCTTTCTTT. The encoded protein is CASSPSTGANTEAFF.

The chain is built from TRBV28 and TRBJ1-2; 7 bases are a match to TRBD1. Germline lookup yields CDR1 MDHEN and CDR2 SYDVKM. The CDR3 sequence is 16 residues long. The J segment lost 3 bases and the V segment lost 4 bases, leaving 11 bases of the junction unmatched. The CDR3 reads CASSYRGQLRDYGYTF. CDR3 nucleotide sequence: TGTGCCAGCAGTTACAGGGGACAGCTCAGGGACTATGGCTACACCTTC.

The V and J genes are TRBV12-3 or TRBV12-4 and TRBJ2-1; TRBD2 matches 7 bases. Germline trimming cut 3 bases from V and 8 bases from J; bases unmatched to any gene: 4. The CDR3 is 13 amino acids. This CDR3 reads CASSFPGGYEQFF. The CDR3 DNA reads as TGTGCCAGCAGTTTCCCCGGGGGGTATGAGCAGTTCTTC.

In nucleotides, the CDR3 is TGTGCCAGCAGTTCCCCCGGGACTAGCGGGGGGGTATCCTACGAGCAGTACTTC. Amino acids: CASSSPGTSGGVSYEQYF. This chain links TRBV28 with TRBJ2-7, with TRBD2 matching over 16 bases. Germline CDR1 is MDHEN and CDR2 is SYDVKM. The CDR3 has 18 amino acids. The J segment lost 1 base and the V segment lost 4 bases, leaving 7 bases of the junction unmatched.

This clone was counted once. The chain carries TRBV16 and TRBJ1-3, with D possibly TRBD1 on 5 matching bases. There are 17 residues in the CDR3. CDR1 is KGHSY, CDR2 FQNENV, per germline. V lost 2 bases and J 2 bases, leaving 16 bases between the germline ends. This CDR3 reads CASSQGPDIRAGNTIYF. CDR3 in DNA: TGTGCCAGCAGCCAAGGCCCGGACATTCGGGCTGGAAACACCATATATTTT.

This chain connects TRBV6-2 or TRBV6-3 to TRBJ1-2, with TRBD1 as a possible D gene (6 bases). Germline CDR1 MNHEY, CDR2 SVGEGT. This CDR3 spans 13 amino acids. The V end was cut by 2 bases, the J end by 7 bases, with 11 bases between. CDR3 DNA: TGTGCCAGCAGTTACGGGGGCTGGGGTGGCTACACCTTC. It encodes CASSYGGWGGYTF.

The rearrangement joins TRBV7-2 to TRBJ1-3; D possibly corresponds to TRBD1 (6 bases). From germline, CDR1 is SGHTA and CDR2 FQGNSA. Trimming took 6 bases from V and 0 from J, leaving 12 bases between them. The CDR3 is 15 amino acids. The DNA for the CDR3 is TGTGCCAGCAGTCCCCAGGGGAGCTCTGGAAACACCATATATTTT. Protein sequence: CASSPQGSSGNTIYF.

The chain links TRBV5-1 to TRBJ2-3; D unclear. The germline gives CDR1 SGHRS, CDR2 YFSETQ. The CDR3 runs 15 residues. V lost 1 base and J lost 5, with 14 bases in between. The CDR3 here is CASSLNPPGRDTQYF. CDR3 in DNA: TGCGCCAGCAGCTTGAACCCCCCAGGAAGAGATACGCAGTATTTT.

The chain is built from TRBV24-1 and TRBJ2-2; D gene unclear. Between the trimmed V and J ends, which lost 7 bases and 4 bases, there was a span of 15 bases. The CDR3 is made up of 15 amino acids. Germline CDR1 reads KGHDR; CDR2 reads SFDVKD. The CDR3 nucleotides read TGTGCCACCAGCCCGACCGCCCCGGGCACCGGGGAGCTGTTTTTT. This gives the protein CATSPTAPGTGELFF.

The chain is built from TRBV14 and TRBJ2-3; D may be TRBD1 or TRBD2 (5 bases each). V was shortened by 1 base and J by 2 bases, with 16 bases between the two germline ends. Germline loops: CDR1 SGHDN, CDR2 FVKESK. The CDR3 covers 17 residues. This CDR3 is CASSQGLTATTTDTQYF. CDR3 DNA sequence: TGTGCCAGCAGCCAAGGTTTGACAGCGACTACCACAGATACGCAGTATTTT.

The chain is built from TRBV6-1 and TRBJ1-2; no firm D call. Trimming shortened V by 3 bases and J by 4 bases, and 6 bases separated the two germline ends. The CDR3 totals 12 residues. Germline CDR1 MNHNS, CDR2 SASEGT. The CDR3 DNA follows: TGTGCCAGCAGTGAGGTGGTCTATGGCTACACCTTC. Translated: CASSEVVYGYTF.

The chain is built from TRBV28 and TRBJ2-7; 9 positions agree with TRBD1. The CDR3 runs to 16 residues. CDR1 and CDR2 (germline): MDHEN, SYDVKM. The V segment lost 3 bases and the J segment 4 bases; nucleotides outside the gene matches: 10. CDR3 sequence: CASSFPRDRALYEQYF. The CDR3 coding sequence is TGTGCCAGCAGTTTCCCCCGGGACAGGGCTTTGTACGAGCAGTACTTC.

The rearrangement joins TRBV6-2 or TRBV6-3 to TRBJ2-7, with 7 bases aligning to TRBD2. The trim removed 3 bases at V and 3 bases at J, leaving 5 bases unmatched. This CDR3 region has 14 residues. Looked up from germline, CDR1 is MNHEY and CDR2 is SVGEGT. This CDR3 reads CASSYSGGFYEQYF. CDR3 DNA sequence: TGTGCCAGCAGTTATTCGGGGGGTTTCTACGAGCAGTACTTC.

The chain combines TRBV3-1 (or the pseudogene TRBV3-2) with TRBJ2-7, with 8 bases lining up with TRBD1. The V segment lost 0 bases and the J segment 7 bases; nucleotides outside the gene matches: 5. The CDR3 is made up of 14 amino acids. The germline V gene has CDR1 LGHDT and CDR2 YNNKEL (reference sequence). CDR3 protein: CASSQDQGADEQYF. The CDR3 DNA reads as TGTGCCAGCAGCCAAGATCAGGGGGCTGATGAGCAGTACTTC.